Listed below are T cell receptor beta chains from one sample, sequenced in a study of cytomegalovirus exposure and HLA in healthy donors. Generated by immunoSEQ multiplex PCR, the TCRdb table keeps only in-frame clones and is missing some. The data show fewer than 70,000 clones, with 80% seen just once and roughly 4% held by the top ten. Sequencing used PBMCs. These receptors all come from a woman in her thirties or forties in good health and CMV-seronegative. Both conserved end residues are part of each CDR3. The order of the fields is clone size, V gene, D gene, J gene, CDR3 protein, CDR3 DNA. D genes are given only for firm matches. Only part of the rows carry a size: once, few, many, or a class if the clone is expanded.

abundance: few; v_gene: TRBV4-2; d_gene: TRBD1; j_gene: TRBJ1-3; CDR3aa: CASSQAGGPRDAGNTIYF; CDR3nt: TGTGCCAGCAGCCAAGCAGGGGGCCCCAGGGACGCTGGAAACACCATATATTTT
abundance: few; v_gene: TRBV5-6; d_gene: -; j_gene: TRBJ1-1; CDR3aa: CASSLAGVGVGTEAFF; CDR3nt: TGTGCCAGCAGCTTGGCCGGGGTGGGAGTAGGTACTGAAGCTTTCTTT
abundance: -; v_gene: TRBV6-1; d_gene: -; j_gene: TRBJ2-2; CDR3aa: CASTPGTGELFF; CDR3nt: TGTGCCAGCACCCCCGGCACCGGGGAGCTGTTTTTT
abundance: once; v_gene: TRBV5-4; d_gene: -; j_gene: TRBJ2-1; CDR3aa: CASSLGVSVRYNEQFF; CDR3nt: TGTGCCAGCAGCTTGGGAGTTAGCGTCCGCTACAATGAGCAGTTCTTC
abundance: -; v_gene: TRBV7-2; d_gene: TRBD2; j_gene: TRBJ2-7; CDR3aa: CASSFGTSSYEQYF; CDR3nt: TGTGCCAGCAGCTTTGGGACTAGCTCCTACGAGCAGTACTTC
abundance: few; v_gene: TRBV10-1; d_gene: TRBD1; j_gene: TRBJ2-7; CDR3aa: CASSEHTHRDSTYEQYF; CDR3nt: TGCGCCAGCAGTGAGCATACCCACAGGGACAGCACCTACGAGCAGTACTTC
abundance: few; v_gene: TRBV28; d_gene: TRBD2; j_gene: TRBJ2-7; CDR3aa: CASSPPLAAAFYEQYF; CDR3nt: TGTGCCAGCAGCCCCCCACTAGCGGCTGCTTTCTACGAGCAGTACTTC
abundance: -; v_gene: TRBV11-2; d_gene: TRBD1; j_gene: TRBJ2-3; CDR3aa: CASSYQGAGTDTQYF; CDR3nt: TGTGCCAGCAGCTACCAGGGGGCGGGCACAGATACGCAGTATTTT
abundance: -; v_gene: TRBV18; d_gene: -; j_gene: TRBJ2-5; CDR3aa: CASSRSDQETQYF; CDR3nt: TGTGCCAGCTCACGATCGGACCAAGAGACCCAGTACTTC
abundance: once; v_gene: TRBV18; d_gene: -; j_gene: TRBJ1-5; CDR3aa: CASSQTEGNQPQHF; CDR3nt: TGTGCCAGCTCACAGACAGAGGGCAATCAGCCCCAGCATTTT
abundance: once; v_gene: TRBV4-1; d_gene: TRBD2; j_gene: TRBJ2-7; CDR3aa: CASSQLAGEYEQYF; CDR3nt: TGCGCCAGCAGCCAATTAGCGGGAGAGTACGAGCAGTACTTC
abundance: -; v_gene: TRBV19; d_gene: TRBD1; j_gene: TRBJ1-5; CDR3aa: CASSIPGQQYQPQHF; CDR3nt: TGTGCCAGTAGTATTCCGGGACAGCAGTATCAGCCCCAGCATTTT
abundance: -; v_gene: TRBV6-6; d_gene: -; j_gene: TRBJ1-3; CDR3aa: CASSYSKGAGNTIYF; CDR3nt: TGTGCCAGCAGTTACTCGAAAGGGGCTGGAAACACCATATATTTT
abundance: -; v_gene: TRBV4-3; d_gene: TRBD2; j_gene: TRBJ2-1; CDR3aa: CASSQRLAGGDNEQFF; CDR3nt: TGCGCCAGCAGCCAGAGACTAGCGGGAGGGGACAATGAGCAGTTCTTC
abundance: -; v_gene: TRBV19; d_gene: -; j_gene: TRBJ1-3; CDR3aa: CASSIDQAGAAGNTIYF; CDR3nt: TGTGCCAGTAGTATAGATCAAGCAGGGGCGGCTGGAAACACCATATATTTT
abundance: -; v_gene: TRBV27; d_gene: TRBD1; j_gene: TRBJ2-7; CDR3aa: CASSSGTAYTYEQYF; CDR3nt: TGTGCCAGCAGCTCGGGGACAGCGTACACCTACGAGCAGTACTTC
abundance: -; v_gene: TRBV6-1; d_gene: TRBD2; j_gene: TRBJ2-5; CDR3aa: CASTSPREGETQYF; CDR3nt: TGTGCCAGCACCTCCCCCCGGGAGGGGGAGACCCAGTACTTC
abundance: -; v_gene: TRBV10-3; d_gene: -; j_gene: TRBJ1-2; CDR3aa: CATLPAAGKTPNYGYTF; CDR3nt: TGTGCCACCCTCCCGGCGGCCGGGAAAACCCCTAACTATGGCTACACCTTC
abundance: -; v_gene: TRBV7-9; d_gene: -; j_gene: TRBJ1-1; CDR3aa: CASSLAPKQQAFF; CDR3nt: TGTGCCAGCAGCTTAGCGCCCAAACAGCAAGCTTTCTTT
abundance: -; v_gene: TRBV27; d_gene: -; j_gene: TRBJ2-7; CDR3aa: CASSSGLPFSQEQYF; CDR3nt: TGTGCCAGCAGTTCGGGACTTCCATTCTCCCAGGAGCAGTACTTC
abundance: -; v_gene: TRBV27; d_gene: -; j_gene: TRBJ2-3; CDR3aa: CASSLSAGGADTQYF; CDR3nt: TGTGCCAGCAGTTTATCTGCGGGTGGGGCAGATACGCAGTATTTT
abundance: -; v_gene: TRBV27; d_gene: -; j_gene: TRBJ1-4; CDR3aa: CASSLGYSEGGRSNEKLFF; CDR3nt: TGTGCCAGCAGTTTAGGCTACTCGGAGGGAGGGAGGTCTAATGAAAAACTGTTTTTT
abundance: -; v_gene: TRBV15; d_gene: -; j_gene: TRBJ2-3; CDR3aa: CATSRGLEVLTDTQYF; CDR3nt: TGTGCCACCAGCAGGGGTCTTGAGGTTCTAACAGATACGCAGTATTTT
abundance: -; v_gene: TRBV18; d_gene: TRBD1; j_gene: TRBJ1-1; CDR3aa: CASSPAQGASAFMNTEAFF; CDR3nt: TGTGCCAGCTCACCGGCCCAGGGGGCTAGCGCATTCATGAACACTGAAGCTTTCTTT
abundance: -; v_gene: TRBV9; d_gene: -; j_gene: TRBJ2-5; CDR3aa: CASSVDGLQETQYF; CDR3nt: TGTGCCAGCAGCGTAGACGGTTTACAAGAGACCCAGTACTTC
abundance: -; v_gene: TRBV27; d_gene: TRBD2; j_gene: TRBJ2-5; CDR3aa: CASRTSVRQVTQYF; CDR3nt: TGTGCCAGCAGGACTAGCGTACGCCAGGTGACCCAGTACTTC
abundance: -; v_gene: TRBV5-4; d_gene: -; j_gene: TRBJ1-1; CDR3aa: CASSFFTGMNTEAFF; CDR3nt: TGTGCCAGCAGCTTTTTCACAGGGATGAACACTGAAGCTTTCTTT
abundance: -; v_gene: TRBV5-5; d_gene: TRBD2; j_gene: TRBJ2-3; CDR3aa: CASSASEGGDADTQYF; CDR3nt: TGTGCCAGCAGCGCCTCGGAGGGAGGGGACGCAGATACGCAGTATTTT
abundance: -; v_gene: TRBV5-4; d_gene: TRBD2; j_gene: TRBJ2-3; CDR3aa: CASSSGLATDTQYF; CDR3nt: TGTGCCAGCAGCTCTGGACTAGCCACAGATACGCAGTATTTT
abundance: -; v_gene: TRBV2; d_gene: -; j_gene: TRBJ1-3; CDR3aa: CASTIDRRNTIYF; CDR3nt: TGTGCCAGCACCATAGACAGGAGAAACACCATATATTTT
abundance: -; v_gene: TRBV7-6; d_gene: -; j_gene: TRBJ2-2; CDR3aa: CASSHPRGLPGELFF; CDR3nt: TGTGCCAGCAGCCACCCCCGCGGTCTGCCCGGGGAGCTGTTTTTT
abundance: few; v_gene: TRBV7-9; d_gene: -; j_gene: TRBJ2-7; CDR3aa: CASSLPEAVEQYF; CDR3nt: TGTGCCAGCAGCCTCCCCGAAGCCGTCGAGCAGTACTTC
abundance: -; v_gene: TRBV9; d_gene: TRBD2; j_gene: TRBJ2-7; CDR3aa: CASSVRLARGTSGKQSSYEQYF; CDR3nt: TGTGCCAGCAGCGTGAGGCTCGCTCGAGGGACTAGCGGGAAACAGAGCTCCTACGAGCAGTACTTC
abundance: -; v_gene: TRBV5-1; d_gene: TRBD2; j_gene: TRBJ2-1; CDR3aa: CASSFTIAGTRDEQFF; CDR3nt: TGCGCCAGCAGCTTTACTATAGCGGGGACTCGGGATGAGCAGTTCTTC
abundance: few; v_gene: TRBV18; d_gene: -; j_gene: TRBJ2-3; CDR3aa: CASSRGLEDTQYF; CDR3nt: TGTGCCAGCTCACGTGGCCTGGAGGATACGCAGTATTTT
abundance: once; v_gene: TRBV7-2; d_gene: TRBD2; j_gene: TRBJ2-1; CDR3aa: CASSILAGGYNEQFF; CDR3nt: TGTGCCAGCAGCATACTAGCGGGAGGCTACAATGAGCAGTTCTTC
abundance: -; v_gene: TRBV7-7; d_gene: -; j_gene: TRBJ2-1; CDR3aa: CASSFLGVHNEQFF; CDR3nt: TGTGCCAGCAGCTTCCTTGGAGTACACAATGAGCAGTTCTTC
abundance: -; v_gene: TRBV7-9; d_gene: -; j_gene: TRBJ1-1; CDR3aa: CASSLVRRGGTEAFF; CDR3nt: TGTGCCAGCAGCTTAGTCAGGAGGGGGGGCACTGAAGCTTTCTTT
abundance: -; v_gene: TRBV6-5; d_gene: -; j_gene: TRBJ2-7; CDR3aa: CASSRGAYEQYF; CDR3nt: TGTGCCAGCAGTCGAGGAGCCTACGAGCAGTACTTC
abundance: -; v_gene: TRBV6-1; d_gene: -; j_gene: TRBJ1-2; CDR3aa: CASSSQTAANYGYTF; CDR3nt: TGTGCCAGCAGTTCCCAGACGGCGGCTAACTATGGCTACACCTTC
abundance: -; v_gene: TRBV29-1; d_gene: TRBD1; j_gene: TRBJ2-5; CDR3aa: CSVGDPGQGPQETQYF; CDR3nt: TGCAGCGTTGGGGACCCGGGACAGGGGCCCCAAGAGACCCAGTACTTC
abundance: -; v_gene: TRBV7-6; d_gene: -; j_gene: TRBJ2-3; CDR3aa: CASSLLGGRDTQYF; CDR3nt: TGTGCCAGCAGCTTACTCGGGGGTAGGGATACGCAGTATTTT
abundance: -; v_gene: TRBV11-1; d_gene: -; j_gene: TRBJ2-2; CDR3aa: CASSPPAGKTGELFF; CDR3nt: TGTGCCAGCAGCCCCCCCGCGGGGAAGACCGGGGAGCTGTTTTTT